This note documents a single TCR beta chain sequence. The V end was cut by 7 bases, the J end by 3 bases, with 16 bases between. The CDR3 has 14 residues. CDR1 is SNHLY, CDR2 FYNNEI, per germline. Original methodology: Reference gene primers were amplified, and this amplification served to estimate nucleated cell counts. Some clones are missing from TCRdb's copy, which holds only in-frame ones; the method was immunoSEQ multiplex PCR. V and J calls and clone size follow that table, whereas D and trimming were derived from the DNA. The repertoire holds 150,000 to 200,000 clones, with under 90% as singletons. The data derive from a study of blood T cell repertoires in COVID-19. Across the study: The samples span acute and convalescent COVID-19 from the United States, Italy and Spain. The analysed material was cDNA or gDNA that came from T cells, B-cell-depleted T cells, or PBMCs.

This chain uses TRBV2 with TRBJ2-7; D possibly corresponds to TRBD2 (6 bases). The receptor's source is a woman aged 80 or older with acute or convalescent COVID-19. The sample was peripheral blood. In nucleotides, the CDR3 is TGTGCCAGCACCAGACTAGTGAGGGACTACGAGCAGTACTTC. Translation gives CASTRLVRDYEQYF.